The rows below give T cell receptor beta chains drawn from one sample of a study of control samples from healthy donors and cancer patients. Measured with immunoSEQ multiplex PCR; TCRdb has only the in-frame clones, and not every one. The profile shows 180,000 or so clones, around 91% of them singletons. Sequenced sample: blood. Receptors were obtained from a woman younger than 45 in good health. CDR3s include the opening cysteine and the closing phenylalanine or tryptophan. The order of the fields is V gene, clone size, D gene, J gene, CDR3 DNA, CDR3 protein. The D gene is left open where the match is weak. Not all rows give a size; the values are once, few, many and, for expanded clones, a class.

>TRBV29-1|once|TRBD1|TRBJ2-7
TGCAGCGTCACCCGACAGGGGGCTTCCTACGAGCAGTACTTC
CSVTRQGASYEQYF
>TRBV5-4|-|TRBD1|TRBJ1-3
TGTGCCAGCAGCCGGGACAGCACAGACTCTGGAAACACCATATATTTT
CASSRDSTDSGNTIYF
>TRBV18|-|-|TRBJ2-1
TGTGCCAGCTCACCAAAAGCGCCGAGCTCCTACAATGAGCAGTTCTTC
CASSPKAPSSYNEQFF
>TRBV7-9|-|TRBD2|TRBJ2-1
TGTGCCAGCAGCTTAGCACTAGCGGGAGGCAATGAGCAGTTCTTC
CASSLALAGGNEQFF
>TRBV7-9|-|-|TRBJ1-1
TGTGCCAGCAGCTTAGTAGGGCGGACTGAAGCCTTCTTT
CASSLVGRTEAFF
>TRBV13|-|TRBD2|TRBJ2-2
TGTGCCAGCAGCTTAGGGCTAGCGGGAGAGGCGAACACCGGGGAGCTGTTTTTT
CASSLGLAGEANTGELFF
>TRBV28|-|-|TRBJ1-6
TGTGCCAGCAGTCCCGCCGGACAGTCCTATAATTCACCCCTCCACTTT
CASSPAGQSYNSPLHF
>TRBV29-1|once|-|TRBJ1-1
TGCAGCGTTGTACAATACATGAACACTGAAGCTTTCTTT
CSVVQYMNTEAFF
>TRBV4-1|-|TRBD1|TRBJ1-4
TGCGCCAGCAGCCAAGTTCTGGGGACAGGGGGACCTAATGAAAAACTGTTTTTT
CASSQVLGTGGPNEKLFF
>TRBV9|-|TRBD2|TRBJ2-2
TGTGCCAGCAGCGTAGGTTTAGCGGGAGGGACCGGGGAGCTGTTTTTT
CASSVGLAGGTGELFF
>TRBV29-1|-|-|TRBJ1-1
TGCAGCGTTGAAGCTGTGACACTGAACACTGAAGCTTTCTTT
CSVEAVTLNTEAFF
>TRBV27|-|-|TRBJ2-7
TGTGCCAGCAGTGACGGACCGCCCTACGAGCAGTACTTC
CASSDGPPYEQYF
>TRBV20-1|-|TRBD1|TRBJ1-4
TGCAGTGCAAGTACAGGGGTGGAATTTGAAAAACTGTTTTTT
CSASTGVEFEKLFF
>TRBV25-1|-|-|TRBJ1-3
TGTGCCAGCAGGGCAGGTGGAAACACCATATATTTT
CASRAGGNTIYF
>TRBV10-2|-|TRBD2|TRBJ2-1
TGCGCCAGCAGGGCTAGCGGGGGGCAGTTCTTC
CASRASGGQFF
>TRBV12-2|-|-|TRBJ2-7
TGTGCAAGTCGCTTAGGAGGGACAGGGTACGAGCAGTACTTC
CASRLGGTGYEQYF
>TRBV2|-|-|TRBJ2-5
TGTGCCAGCAGTGAAGCTCGGAACCAAGAGACCCAGTACTTC
CASSEARNQETQYF
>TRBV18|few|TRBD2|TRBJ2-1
TGTGCCAGCTCACCTCAGGGGGCTGGACTAGCGGTATACAATGAGCAGTTCTTC
CASSPQGAGLAVYNEQFF
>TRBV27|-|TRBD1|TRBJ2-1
TGTGCCAGCAGTATGACAGGGAGCTCCTACAATGAGCAGTTCTTC
CASSMTGSSYNEQFF
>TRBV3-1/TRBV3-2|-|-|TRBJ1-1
TGTGCCAGCAGCCAAGGGGACACCTCCTACACTGAAGCTTTCTTT
CASSQGDTSYTEAFF
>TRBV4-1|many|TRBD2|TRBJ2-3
TGCGCCAGCAGCCAAGCTAGCGGGGGGTTGACAGATACGCAGTATTTT
CASSQASGGLTDTQYF
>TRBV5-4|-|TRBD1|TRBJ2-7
TGTGCCAGCAGCTTGGGGGGGAACAGGGGGCGTTACGAGCAGTACTTC
CASSLGGNRGRYEQYF
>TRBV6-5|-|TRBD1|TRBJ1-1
TGTGCCAGCAGTACCCGGACAGGGGGGCTTACTGAAGCTTTCTTT
CASSTRTGGLTEAFF